This T cell receptor (beta chain) came from a study of blood T cells in healthy people across ages. Through a sample-barcoded 5' primer and a J-beta primer mix, a second PCR was run for roughly 6 to 11 cycles. All cDNA molecules were each tagged by a template-switch adaptor with 12 random nucleotides. TCRdb fed the 5' RACE reads into MiXCR, producing one record per CDR3 protein. Here the sample spans about 620,000 distinct CDR3 sequences, over 40% being singletons. The J segment lost 4 bases and the V segment lost 1 base, leaving 3 bases of the junction unmatched. This CDR3 comprises 15 residues. Germline CDR1 reads LGHNA; CDR2 reads YSLEER. Total RNA was isolated from each sample in quantities of at least 5 micrograms. As for this clonotype: Antigen unknown.

Study observations and caveats: Naive CD4+ cell counts and diversity both ran higher in long-lived than in aged donors. Any changes in expanded clonotypes were possibly confounded, as donor CMV status remained unknown.

The clonotype was recovered from an elderly woman in good health. What was sequenced was blood. The chain has TRBV4-3 and TRBJ1-2, with 10 bases lining up with TRBD1. The CDR3 DNA follows: TGCGCCAGCAGCCAAGCTGGACAGGGGGGCTATGGCTACACCTTC. Its protein product is CASSQAGQGGYGYTF.